What follows describes a single TCR beta chain. This record comes from a study of T cell changes during pregnancy in multiple sclerosis. Some clones are missing from TCRdb's copy, which holds only in-frame ones; the method was immunoSEQ multiplex PCR. There are about 40,000 clones in the sample; around 94% occur only once, and less than 0.9% lies in the top ten. Trimming cost V 3 bases and J 0 bases, with 13 bases left between them. Germline V gene lookup returns CDR1 SGHNT and CDR2 YYREEE (reference sequence). This CDR3 is built from 17 residues. This sequence joins TRBV5-4 and TRBJ2-6; D perhaps matches TRBD2 (5 bases). The specimen was CD4+ T cells from peripheral blood mononuclear cells, collected before pregnancy. The receptor was isolated from a female donor with multiple sclerosis, enrolled in a pregnancy study. The CDR3 nucleotides read TGTGCCAGCAGCTCCGGACTCACATACTCTGGGGCCAACGTCCTGACTTTC. Its translation: CASSSGLTYSGANVLTF. Complete variable domain (other parts from reference TRBV5-4 and TRBJ2-6): ETGVTQSPTHLIKTRGQQVTLRCSSQSGHNTVSWYQQALGQGPQFIFQYYREEENGRGNFPPRFSGLQFPNYSSELNVNALELDDSALYLCASSSGLTYSGANVLTFGAGSRLTVL.